Below, one T cell receptor beta chain is given with its context. Its antigen is unknown. No much larger clone exists at a distance of one base, and base qualities are not known. These data are taken from a study of blood T cell repertoires in COVID-19 (dated by TCRdb to the early 2020s). For the wider study: Collaborator samples came from the United States, Italy and Spain and covered acute and convalescent phases of COVID-19. The prospective study material was composed of cDNA or gDNA derived from T cells, B-cell-depleted T cells, or PBMCs. Subjects who had been exposed to COVID-19, were actively infected with it, or had recovered from it provided the deeply sampled blood TCRbeta repertoires that made up the dataset. The repertoires were released in a freely available public database meant as a resource for research on the immune response to SARS-CoV-2. Samples were obtained from the ongoing ImmuneRACE study (first 160 participants) and from over 1,000 subjects provided by 6 global collaborators. A de-identified subject ID, COVID-19 status, age in years and sex were almost always included in the sample metadata. Where HLA class I and class II types were available, the types were taken from metadata supplied by the sample provider, not from assay-based typing.

Enrolling through a virtual design, the prospective study's participants ranged in age from roughly 18 to 90 years and lived across roughly 24 United States geographic areas. In the prospective study, cohorts were assigned on the basis of participant-reported clinical history obtained from a screening survey and a study questionnaire. In the prospective study, mobile phlebotomists collected whole blood, serum and a nasopharyngeal or oropharyngeal swab from each participant. Participants in the prospective study had the option to provide additional blood draws and questionnaires over a 2-month period. Blood samples from the prospective study were shipped frozen or at room temperature prior to DNA extraction. What the research found in general, with its limitations: Clinical and demographic metadata were provided uncurated, with the amount varying by source and participant.

The CDR1 and CDR2 encoded by the germline V gene (reference sequence) are MNHEY and SMNVEV. V and J lose 3 bases and 8 bases, and a span of 17 bases separates them. The CDR3, from cysteine to phenylalanine, totals 16 residues. The only DNA kept is the CDR3, 48 bases in frame from the first base. The immunoSEQ Assay, a bias-controlled multiplex PCR, was used to amplify TCRbeta CDR3 regions from genomic DNA. Per the source publication's procedure: The number of nucleated cells in each sample was estimated from the amplification of reference gene primers within the assay. To quantify the absolute abundance of each unique TCRbeta CDR3 rearrangement, sequence reads were collapsed and filtered. Productive Simpson clonality was computed per sample as the square root of Simpson's diversity index over productive rearrangements. The table comes from immuneACCESS by way of TCRdb, which keeps in-frame sequences with V and J called. Part of the clones is missing from these tables; in studies checked, under half for an unresolved V gene and the rest for unknown reasons. The V and J calls and clone size are taken from that table; D and trimming were inferred from the DNA. The sample table holds some 170,000 clones, of which 87% were seen once. The leading ten clones occupy 1% to 1.5% of the sample.

The chain is encoded by TRBV27 joined to TRBJ1-6, with TRBD1 perhaps the D gene, on 6 matching bases. Sequenced: PBMCs or T cells enriched from blood (not recorded which). The TCR sequence derives from a human donor with acute COVID-19. The donor label of this sample is uncertain. The bases are TGTGCCAGCAGTTTCGCTCCGGACAGTTTCTATTCACCCCTCCACTTT. This sequence encodes CASSFAPDSFYSPLHF.